This TCR beta chain was retrieved from a study of cytomegalovirus exposure and HLA in healthy donors. Broader study findings: In a later analysis, parvovirus B19, influenza, CMV and Epstein-Barr virus appeared linked to several top co-occurrence clusters. The authors later linked a missense DCLRE1C variant to TCR beta V- and J-gene trimming.

The CDR3 length is 15 residues. Trimming removed 3 bases at V and 2 bases at J, with 13 bases between. Germline V gives CDR1 SGHTA, CDR2 FQGNSA. As for this clone: Its antigen is undetermined.

PCR used 60 Vbeta primers and 13 Jbeta primers. Sequenced by immunoSEQ multiplex PCR; TCRdb stores in-frame clones only, minus some. This repertoire shows 75,000 to 90,000 clones, approximately 77% found once; its top ten account for over 8.5%. This TCR was recovered from a middle-aged woman in good health and CMV-seropositive. The chain links TRBV7-2 to TRBJ2-5; no definite D call. Sequencing input: PBMCs. DNA of the CDR3: TGTGCCAGCAGCTTTGGTCCTGGCAGACAAGAGACCCAGTACTTC. Amino acids: CASSFGPGRQETQYF.